Below, 32 T cell receptor beta chains from the same sample are listed, as sequenced in a study of T cells in Graves' hyperthyroidism and ophthalmopathy. Amplification of TCR beta CDR3 regions used RNA as the template. Using the HTBI primer set, a first-round RT-PCR was run on the TCR CDR3. One entry per CDR3 protein, called by TCRdb with MiXCR from the multiplex PCR reads. This sample has approximately 620,000 distinct CDR3 sequences, with about a sixth found just once. The sample taken for sequencing was blood. These receptors were collected from a woman between 40 and 55 years old with Graves' ophthalmopathy.

Many counts were recorded for this clonotype. The CDR3 spells CASSSTSGRGNEQFF. The DNA of the CDR3 is TGTGCCAGCAGCTCGACTAGCGGGAGGGGGAATGAGCAGTTCTTC. The V call is TRBV7-9, the J call TRBJ2-1, with TRBD2 matching over 14 bases. Germline loops: CDR1 SEHNR, CDR2 FQNEAQ (reference sequence). The CDR3 extends over 15 amino acids. Trimming cost V 4 bases and J 7 bases; bases outside gene matches: 3.

The sample holds a few counts of this clonotype. The V gene is TRBV29-1, the J gene TRBJ2-2, with TRBD1 as a possible D gene (5 bases). The CDR3 spans 13 residues. Germline-derived CDR1 and CDR2 are SQVTM and ANQGSEA. V shed 4 bases and J shed 0 bases, with 6 bases lying between them. The CDR3 protein is CSVGQPNTGELFF. Here the CDR3 DNA reads TGCAGCGTTGGACAGCCGAACACCGGGGAGCTGTTTTTT.

The chain carries TRBV20-1 and TRBJ1-6; a weak D match, TRBD1 (5 bases). CDR1 and CDR2 from the germline V gene are DFQATT and SNEGSKA (reference sequence). V gave up 3 bases and J gave up 6 bases, with 21 bases separating them. This CDR3 comprises 17 residues. The CDR3 region is CSASNDRIFPFNSPLHF. CDR3 DNA: TGCAGTGCTAGTAACGACAGAATTTTCCCTTTTAATTCACCCCTCCACTTT.

This clonotype was recorded at least ten times. V is TRBV2 and J is TRBJ2-6; D remains ambiguous. CDR1 and CDR2 from the germline V gene are SNHLY and FYNNEI. This CDR3 is built from 14 residues. Trimming cost V 4 bases and J 0 bases, with 4 bases left between them. This chain's CDR3 is CASSGVSGANVLTF. CDR3 DNA sequence: TGTGCCAGCAGTGGGGTCTCTGGGGCCAACGTCCTGACTTTC.

This clonotype showed up just a few times. This chain joins TRBV9 and TRBJ1-6, with 8 bases aligning to TRBD1. With V trimmed by 2 bases and J by 10 bases, 5 bases remained unmatched. Germline CDR1 and CDR2: SGDLS and YYNGEE. The CDR3 runs to 14 residues. CDR3 bases: TGTGCCAGCAGCGTTACAGGGGGGAGATCACCCCTCCACTTT. Protein product: CASSVTGGRSPLHF.

This clonotype was counted ten times or more. The chain is built from TRBV2 and TRBJ2-1; TRBD1 matches 11 bases. The germline V gene encodes CDR1 SNHLY and CDR2 FYNNEI. Losses at the gene ends were 5 bases for V and 7 bases for J; bases not matched to a gene: 10. The CDR3 has 16 residues. The CDR3 region has the DNA TGTGCCAGCAGTTCAAGCCCCGGGACAGGGGGAAATGAGCAGTTCTTC. Residues: CASSSSPGTGGNEQFF.

This clonotype showed up just a few times. The gene calls are TRBV19 and TRBJ1-5; D not resolved. V lost 0 bases, J lost 3 bases, and 15 bases lay in between. Per germline, CDR1 LNHDA and CDR2 SQIVND (reference sequence). The CDR3 is 17 residues long. CDR3 nucleotides: TGTGCCAGTAGTATAGATTCGACATTTAGATACAATCAGCCCCAGCATTTT. It encodes CASSIDSTFRYNQPQHF.

This clonotype has ten or more counts. The V call is TRBV11-3, the J call TRBJ2-5, with TRBD2 matching 9 bases. V was pared by 0 bases and J by 5 bases, with 10 bases of the junction left unmatched. The CDR3 spans 17 residues. Germline lookup yields CDR1 SGHNT and CDR2 YENEEA. The CDR3: CASSLDWVSGRPETQYF. Here the CDR3 DNA reads TGTGCCAGCAGCTTAGATTGGGTCAGCGGGAGGCCGGAGACCCAGTACTTC.

The chain has TRBV6-1 and TRBJ1-1; a possible D gene is TRBD1 (6 bases). Between the trimmed V and J ends, which lost 6 bases and 9 bases, there was a span of 14 bases. Germline CDR1 reads MNHNS; CDR2 reads SASEGT. The CDR3 runs to 12 residues. CDR3 amino acids: CASSYTGSQAFF. The DNA for the CDR3 is TGTGCCAGCAGCTATACAGGGTCTCAAGCTTTCTTT.

This clonotype occurred many times. V gene TRBV4-1 combines with J gene TRBJ1-2; unclear D gene. The V and J ends lost 2 bases and 3 bases respectively, with 10 bases between them. The germline gives CDR1 MGHRA, CDR2 YSYEKL. There are 14 residues in the CDR3. CDR3 in amino acids: CASSQMNSYYGYTF. Written as DNA, the CDR3 is TGCGCCAGCAGCCAAATGAATTCCTACTATGGCTACACCTTC.

The genes are TRBV20-1 and TRBJ2-4; D is unclear. V gave up 6 bases and J gave up 0 bases, with 9 bases separating them. Looked up from germline, CDR1 is DFQATT and CDR2 is SNEGSKA (reference sequence). The CDR3 totals 13 residues. CDR3 protein: CSAVPLAKNIQYF. In nucleotides, the CDR3 is TGCAGTGCCGTGCCTCTAGCCAAAAACATTCAGTACTTC.

With regard to this clonotype: As the CDR3 is not closed by the conserved phenylalanine or tryptophan, this likely results from a read error. The rearrangement uses TRBV9 and TRBJ2-3; 11 bases map to TRBD2. Losses at the gene ends were 4 bases for V and 2 bases for J; bases not matched to a gene: 6. The CDR3 length is 16 residues. Germline V gives CDR1 SGDLS, CDR2 YYNGEE. CDR3 in DNA: TGTGCCAGCAGCCCCAGACTAGCGGGACACACAGATACGCAGTATCTT. Amino acid sequence: CASSPRLAGHTDTQYL.

This clonotype appeared many times. This sequence joins TRBV5-1 and TRBJ2-1; a possible D gene is TRBD1 (5 bases). V shed 5 bases and J shed 9 bases, with 9 bases lying between them. This CDR3 comprises 11 residues. Germline CDR1 and CDR2: SGHRS and YFSETQ. This CDR3 reads CASRGAIEQFF. The CDR3 DNA reads TGCGCCAGCAGAGGGGCTATTGAGCAGTTCTTC.

This clonotype was observed many times. The chain recombines TRBV18 with TRBJ2-1; TRBD1 matches at 7 bases. CDR1 and CDR2 from the germline V gene are KGHSH and LQKENI. Trimming removed 0 bases from V and 5 bases from J; junction bases left unmatched: 4. The CDR3 is 15 amino acids. The CDR3 DNA reads TGTGCCAGCTCACCACCGTTGGGACAGAACAATGAGCAGTTCTTC. This sequence encodes CASSPPLGQNNEQFF.

The rearrangement links TRBV6-1 to TRBJ2-1, with TRBD1 as a possible D gene (6 bases). Germline lookup yields CDR1 MNHNS and CDR2 SASEGT. Trimming cost V 10 bases and J 5 bases, with 12 bases left between them. This CDR3 region has 12 residues. In nucleotides, the CDR3 is TGTGCCATAGACAGGTCGCACAATGAGCAGTTCTTC. It is translated as CAIDRSHNEQFF.

This rearrangement joins TRBV19 to TRBJ1-1; D uncertain. This CDR3 has 12 residues. CDR1 and CDR2 (germline): LNHDA, SQIVND (reference sequence). Trimming took off 3 bases at V and 5 bases at J, with 7 bases between the two ends. The CDR3 DNA follows: TGTGCCAGTAGTATTTACCCGACTGAAGCTTTCTTT. The encoded protein is CASSIYPTEAFF.

This clonotype was seen ten or more times. The CDR3 DNA is TGTGCCAGCAGCGGGGGAGGAGTCACTGAAGCTTTCTTT. This translates into CASSGGGVTEAFF. The chain recombines TRBV2 with TRBJ1-1, with TRBD1 as a possible D gene (5 bases). The germline CDR1 and CDR2 sequences are SNHLY and FYNNEI. V shed 6 bases and J shed 4 bases, with 12 bases lying between them. This CDR3 comprises 13 residues. The complete variable domain, with remaining parts taken from reference TRBV2 and TRBJ1-1, reads EPEVTQTPSHQVTQMGQEVILRCVPISNHLYFYWYRQILGQKVEFLVSFYNNEISEKSEIFDDQFSVERPDGSNFTLKIRSTKLEDSAMYFCASSGGGVTEAFFGQGTRLTVV.

This clonotype showed up many times. The chain is built from TRBV30 and TRBJ2-4; TRBD2 agrees at 7 bases. The CDR3 runs 17 residues. Germline CDR1 GTSNPN, CDR2 SVGIG (reference sequence). The ends lost 2 bases at V and 5 bases at J; junction bases unmatched: 15. The CDR3 coding sequence is TGTGCCTGGAGTAACTACGGACGGGGGGAAGGGGAAAACATTCAGTACTTC. Encoded protein: CAWSNYGRGEGENIQYF.

The chain is built from TRBV6-1 and TRBJ2-7; D is possibly TRBD1 (5 bases). Per germline, CDR1 MNHNS and CDR2 SASEGT. Trimming removed 6 bases at V and 3 bases at J, with 18 bases between. The CDR3 has 15 amino acids. CDR3 sequence: CASRPKDRLGYEQYF. The DNA for the CDR3 is TGTGCCAGCAGACCGAAAGACAGATTGGGCTACGAGCAGTACTTC.

The V and J genes are TRBV7-9 and TRBJ1-2; a possible D gene is TRBD1 (5 bases). With 4 bases removed from V and 6 bases from J, the gap between germline ends came to 12 bases. The CDR3 totals 13 residues. Germline V CDR1 and CDR2: SEHNR, FQNEAQ (reference sequence). The CDR3 loop is CASSSQDINGYTF. CDR3 DNA sequence: TGTGCCAGCAGCTCACAGGACATTAATGGCTACACCTTC.

This chain joins TRBV12-3 or TRBV12-4 and TRBJ2-2, with TRBD2 identical over 7 bases. J gave up 4 bases and V 8 bases, and 7 bases lay outside the gene matches. There are 14 residues in the CDR3. Here the CDR3 reads CASGPGRATGELFF. In DNA form, the CDR3 reads TGTGCCAGCGGTCCGGGGAGGGCCACCGGGGAGCTGTTTTTT.

There are many counts of this clonotype. V gene TRBV7-8 combines with J gene TRBJ2-5; weak D call: TRBD1 (6 bases). V was clipped by 5 bases and J by 4 bases, with 20 bases between them. The length of the CDR3 is 16 residues. The V gene's germline CDR1 is SGHVS and CDR2 FQNEAQ. CDR3 nucleotides: TGTGCCAGCAGCGTAACAGGACAGTCCCTAGGAGAGACCCAGTACTTC. This translates into CASSVTGQSLGETQYF.

At least ten counts were recorded for this clonotype. The V and J genes are TRBV11-2 and TRBJ2-7; TRBD1 agrees at 9 bases. Trimming at V came to 1 base and at J to 2 bases, leaving 6 bases not matched to a gene. CDR1 and CDR2 from the germline V gene are SGHAT and FQNNGV. CDR3 size: 16 residues. DNA for the CDR3: TGTGCCAGCAGCTTAGTCACCGGGACAGGGACCTACGAGCAGTACTTC. It codes for CASSLVTGTGTYEQYF.

Many counts were recorded for this clonotype. CDR3 DNA: TGTGCCAGCAGCATAAGGCTGGGGCGCGGAGAACCCCTCCACTTT. It yields the protein CASSIRLGRGEPLHF. This chain links TRBV11-2 with TRBJ1-6; TRBD1 might be the D (5 bases). The CDR3 length is 15 residues. Trimming pared 5 bases from V and 12 bases from J, leaving 20 bases between. Germline V gene data show CDR1 as SGHAT and CDR2 as FQNNGV.

The chain couples TRBV6-1 to TRBJ1-1, with a tentative D call TRBD1 (6 bases). This CDR3 spans 13 amino acids. Trimming cost V 8 bases and J 2 bases, with 12 bases left between them. Germline assignment: CDR1 MNHNS and CDR2 SASEGT. The CDR3 spells CASRRDNNTEAFF. CDR3 nucleotides: TGTGCCAGCCGCCGGGACAACAACACTGAAGCTTTCTTT.

This clonotype was seen a handful of times. J is TRBJ2-4 and V is TRBV7-2; a possible D gene is TRBD2 (5 bases). V shed 1 base and J shed 9 bases, with 10 bases lying between them. Germline CDR1 SGHTA, CDR2 FQGNSA. The CDR3 contains 13 residues. The CDR3 reads CASSLVSGGIQYF. For the CDR3, the DNA is TGTGCCAGCAGCTTAGTGTCAGGAGGCATTCAGTACTTC.

This clonotype was seen only a few times. J is TRBJ2-7 and V is TRBV27, with TRBD1 matching 9 bases. Germline V gives CDR1 MNHEY, CDR2 SMNVEV (reference sequence). The CDR3 consists of 12 residues. Trimming removed 9 bases from V and 5 bases from J; junction bases left unmatched: 5. CDR3 coding DNA: TGTGCCAGTCGGACAGGGGTCGACGAGCAGTACTTC. It specifies CASRTGVDEQYF.

This clonotype was seen ten or more times. The V and J genes are TRBV12-3 or TRBV12-4 and TRBJ2-1; 10 bases align to TRBD2. This CDR3 is built from 13 residues. Germline trimming cut 5 bases from V and 10 bases from J; bases unmatched to any gene: 5. The CDR3 DNA sequence: TGTGCCAGCAGTCGACCACTAGCGGGGGAGCAGTTCTTC. This sequence encodes CASSRPLAGEQFF.

This clonotype was seen repeatedly, ten times or more. The chain joins TRBV6-2 or TRBV6-3 to TRBJ1-1; perhaps TRBD1 as D (5 bases). V was trimmed by 6 bases and J by 1 base, leaving 9 bases between them. This CDR3 is 13 amino acids long. The germline gives CDR1 MNHEY, CDR2 SVGEGT. Here the CDR3 DNA reads TGTGCCAGCAGATATACAGGGAACACTGAAGCTTTCTTT. It specifies CASRYTGNTEAFF.

The table lists this clonotype with many counts. V usage is TRBV20-1 and J usage is TRBJ2-7, with 9 bases lining up with TRBD1. The CDR3 extends over 15 amino acids. The germline V gene has CDR1 DFQATT and CDR2 SNEGSKA (reference sequence). The V gene end was trimmed by 3 bases and the J gene end by 2 bases; junction bases not matched to a gene: 8. The CDR3, as DNA: TGCAGTGCTAGTTCGGTGGGACAGGGTGCCTACGAGCAGTACTTC. This encodes CSASSVGQGAYEQYF.

This chain links TRBV5-1 with TRBJ1-3; D perhaps matches TRBD1 (5 bases). The germline CDR1 and CDR2 sequences are SGHRS and YFSETQ. V gave up 4 bases and J gave up 0 bases, with 14 bases separating them. The CDR3 has 16 residues. This CDR3 reads CASSLGGTVSGNTIYF. As DNA, the CDR3 is TGCGCCAGCAGCCTCGGGGGGACGGTCTCTGGAAACACCATATATTTT.

This clonotype was counted a few times. The V gene is TRBV5-1, the J gene TRBJ1-2; a possible D gene is TRBD1 (5 bases). V was clipped by 0 bases and J by 4 bases, with 13 bases between them. Germline-derived CDR1 and CDR2 are SGHRS and YFSETQ. CDR3 length: 15 amino acids. CDR3 sequence reads: CASSLETGQPYGYTF. The CDR3 DNA reads as TGCGCCAGCAGCTTGGAGACGGGGCAACCCTATGGCTACACCTTC. The full variable domain, in which reference TRBV5-1 and TRBJ1-2 provide the parts outside the CDR3, is KAGVTQTPRYLIKTRGQQVTLSCSPISGHRSVSWYQQTPGQGLQFLFEYFSETQRNKGNFPGRFSGRQFSNSRSEMNVSTLELGDSALYLCASSLETGQPYGYTFGSGTRLTVV.